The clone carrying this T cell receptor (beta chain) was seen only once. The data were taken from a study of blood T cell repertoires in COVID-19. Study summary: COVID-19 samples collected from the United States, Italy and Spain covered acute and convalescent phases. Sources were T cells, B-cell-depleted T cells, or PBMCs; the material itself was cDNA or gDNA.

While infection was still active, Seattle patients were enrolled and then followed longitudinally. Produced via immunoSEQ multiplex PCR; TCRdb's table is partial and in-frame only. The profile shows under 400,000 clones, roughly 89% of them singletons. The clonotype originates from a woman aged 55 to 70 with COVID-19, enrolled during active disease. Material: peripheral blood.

Here the CDR3 DNA reads TGTGCCAGTAGTGCCGGTTACGAGCAGTACTTC. Its translation is CASSAGYEQYF. J is TRBJ2-7 and V is TRBV19; no definite D call. The CDR3 totals 11 residues. CDR1 and CDR2 from the germline V gene are LNHDA and SQIVND (reference sequence). V lost 5 bases and J lost 4, with 6 bases in between. Combining the CDR3 with reference TRBV19 and TRBJ2-7 gives the whole variable domain DGGITQSPKYLFRKEGQNVTLSCEQNLNHDAMYWYRQDPGQGLRLIYYSQIVNDFQKGDIAEGYSVSREKKESFPLTVTSAQKNPTAFYLCASSAGYEQYFGPGTRLTVT.